This TCR beta chain is from a study of Ad26.COV2.S vaccination and SARS-CoV-2 variants. Study context: Within the COV1001 Ad26.COV2.S trial arm, the donor was enrolled. The study, taken as a whole, reports: Quantification of TCR breadth and depth may have yielded underestimates of total T cell responses. The study found higher spike-specific TCR breadth in vaccine than placebo recipients.

As for this clone: Its antigen is as yet unknown.

The method was immunoSEQ multiplex PCR; TCRdb's version includes in-frame clones alone and lacks a portion of them. Of hundreds of thousands of clones in the sample, 88% were seen once. Noted treatment: some 19 received Ad26.COV2.S at low or high dose, single or two shots; 5 received placebo; per-sample allocation not given. Specimen acquisition occurred on day 63 following the initial vaccine or placebo injection. It was Wuhan-strain SARS-CoV-2 spike that the Ad26 vaccine vector expressed. Trimming pared 7 bases from V and 8 bases from J, leaving 17 bases between. This CDR3 contains 13 residues. Germline V lookup: CDR1 MNHEY, CDR2 SVGAGI.

The sample was peripheral blood, taken in a trial of Ad26.COV2.S vaccine versus placebo. This TCR was recovered from a person between 18 and 59 years old who received the Ad26.COV2.S COVID-19 vaccine or a placebo. V gene TRBV6-5 combines with J gene TRBJ1-1; D perhaps matches TRBD1 (6 bases). The CDR3, as DNA: TGTGCCAGCACCCAGACAGGAGGGAGAGAAGCTTTCTTT. It yields the protein CASTQTGGREAFF.